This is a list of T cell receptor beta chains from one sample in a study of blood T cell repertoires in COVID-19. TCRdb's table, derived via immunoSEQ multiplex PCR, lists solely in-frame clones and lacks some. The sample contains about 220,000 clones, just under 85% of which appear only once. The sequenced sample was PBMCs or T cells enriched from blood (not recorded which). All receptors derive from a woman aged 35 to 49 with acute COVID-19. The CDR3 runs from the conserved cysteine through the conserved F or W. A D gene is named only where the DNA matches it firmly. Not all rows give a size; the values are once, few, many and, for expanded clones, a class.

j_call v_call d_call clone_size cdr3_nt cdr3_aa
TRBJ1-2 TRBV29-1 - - TGCAGCGTTGCTCCCCCGACTAGCGGGGTGGATGGCTACACCTTC CSVAPPTSGVDGYTF
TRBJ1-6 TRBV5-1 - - TGCGCCAGCAGCTTGAGTTCACGATCGTCGGATTCACCCCTCCACTTT CASSLSSRSSDSPLHF
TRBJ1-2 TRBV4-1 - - TGCGCCAGCAGCCAAAGACAGGCCCGTGGGGATGGCTACACCTTC CASSQRQARGDGYTF
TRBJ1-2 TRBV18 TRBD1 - TGTGCCAGCTCACCGGGGACAGGTGGTGGCTACACCTTC CASSPGTGGGYTF
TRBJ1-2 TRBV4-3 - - TGCGCCAGCAGCCAAGAGTGGGGGCCGAGGTACTATGGCTACACCTTC CASSQEWGPRYYGYTF
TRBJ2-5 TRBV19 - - TGTGCCAGTAGTATGGGCCTGTACCAAGAGACCCAGTACTTC CASSMGLYQETQYF
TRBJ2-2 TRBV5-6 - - TGTGCCAGCAGCCTCGTGACGCTCGACATGAACACCGGGGAGCTGTTTTTT CASSLVTLDMNTGELFF
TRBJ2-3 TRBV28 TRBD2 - TGTGCCAGCAGGCCTGGGACTAGCGGATCAGATACGCAGTATTTT CASRPGTSGSDTQYF
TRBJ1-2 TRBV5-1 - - TGCGCCAGCAGCCCGGGATTGGGCAGGTCGAAGGGCTACACCTTC CASSPGLGRSKGYTF
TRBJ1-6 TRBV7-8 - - TGTGCCAGCAGCTTAGGACATTCGAATTCACCCCTCCACTTT CASSLGHSNSPLHF
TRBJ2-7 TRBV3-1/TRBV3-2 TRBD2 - TGTGCCAGCAGCCACAATGTAGGGAGGGCCGAGCAGTACTTC CASSHNVGRAEQYF
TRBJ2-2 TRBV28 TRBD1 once TGTGCCAGCAGTTTATTGTCGGGACAGGGGGCCGGGGAGCTGTTTTTT CASSLLSGQGAGELFF
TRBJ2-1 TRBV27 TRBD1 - TGTGCCAGCAGTTTAACCGACAGGGCCAATGAGCAGTTCTTC CASSLTDRANEQFF
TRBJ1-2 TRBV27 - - TGTGCCAGCAGTTTACAGGACAAGGGCTATGGCTACACCTTC CASSLQDKGYGYTF
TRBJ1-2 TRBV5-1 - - TGCGCCAGCAGCCCCATGGACAGCTATGGCTACACCTTC CASSPMDSYGYTF
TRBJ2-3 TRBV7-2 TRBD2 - TGTGCCAGCAGCAGACCTCCTGGGACTAGCGGGCAGTATTTT CASSRPPGTSGQYF
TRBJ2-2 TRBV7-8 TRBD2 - TGTGCCAGCGGGAGGGATGCGGGGGGTACCGGGGAGCTGTTTTTT CASGRDAGGTGELFF
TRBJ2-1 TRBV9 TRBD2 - TGTGCCAGCAGCGTAGAGGGACTAGCGGGACTCAATGAGCAGTTCTTC CASSVEGLAGLNEQFF
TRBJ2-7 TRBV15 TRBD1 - TGTGCCACCAGCAGAGAGGGACAGGGCTACGAGCAGTACTTC CATSREGQGYEQYF
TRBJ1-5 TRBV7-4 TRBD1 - TGTGCCAGCAGCTTAGCTTGGCAGGGGGATCAGCCCCAGCATTTT CASSLAWQGDQPQHF
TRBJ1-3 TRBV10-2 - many TGCGCCAGCAGTGAGTTATTCCGCTCTGGAAACACCATATATTTT CASSELFRSGNTIYF
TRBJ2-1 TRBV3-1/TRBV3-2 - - TGTGCCAGCAGCCAAGATGGGGGGTCCTACAATGAGCAGTTCTTC CASSQDGGSYNEQFF
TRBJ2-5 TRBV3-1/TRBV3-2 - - TGTGCCAGCAGCCAAGAAGGCAGGCGAGCAGAGACCCAGTACTTC CASSQEGRRAETQYF
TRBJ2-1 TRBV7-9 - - TGTGCCAGCAGCTTAACAGGGTCTTCCTACAATGAGCAGTTCTTC CASSLTGSSYNEQFF
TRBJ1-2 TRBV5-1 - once TGCGCCAGCAGCAGAGGACAGAACTATGGCTACACCTTC CASSRGQNYGYTF
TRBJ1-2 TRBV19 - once TGTGCCAGTAGTATAGGGCAGGGTCACAGTAGCTACACCTTC CASSIGQGHSSYTF
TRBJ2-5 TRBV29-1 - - TGCAGCGTTGTAGCCGAGACCCAGTACTTC CSVVAETQYF
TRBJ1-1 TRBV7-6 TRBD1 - TGTGCCAGCAGGCCCGTCCCCAGGGGGAATACTGAAGCTTTCTTT CASRPVPRGNTEAFF
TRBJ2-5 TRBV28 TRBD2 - TGTGCCAGCAGTTGGCTTATGGGACTAGCGGGAGTCCTCCAACAAGAGACCCAGTACTTC CASSWLMGLAGVLQQETQYF
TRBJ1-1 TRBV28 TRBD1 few TGTGCCAGCATCTCTTCCGGGACAGGGGGTGAAGCTTTCTTT CASISSGTGGEAFF
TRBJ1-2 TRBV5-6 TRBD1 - TGTGCCAGCAGCTGGGACGGGCTGGGACAGGGGGCTGAGGGCTACACCTTC CASSWDGLGQGAEGYTF
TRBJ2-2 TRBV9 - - TGTGCCAGCAGCGTAGGGGCAGCGAACACCGGGGAGCTGTTTTTT CASSVGAANTGELFF
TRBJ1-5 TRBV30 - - TGTGCCTGGGGTACACAGGCTAATCAGCCCCAGCATTTT CAWGTQANQPQHF
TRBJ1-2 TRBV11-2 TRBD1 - TGTGCCAGCAGCTTAAGAGGGGGCGGCTATGGCTACACCTTC CASSLRGGGYGYTF
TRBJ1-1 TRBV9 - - TGTGCCAGCAGCGGGCATGCAGGAGGAGTGAACACTGAAGCTTTCTTT CASSGHAGGVNTEAFF
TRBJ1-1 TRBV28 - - TGTGCCAGCAGTCCCCGGGGGGAGGTGAAAAAAGCTTTCTTT CASSPRGEVKKAFF
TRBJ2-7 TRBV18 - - TGTGCCAGCTCACCGACAGGTAGCTACGAGCAGTACTTC CASSPTGSYEQYF
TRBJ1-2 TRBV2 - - TGTGCCAGCAGCTCCACAAGGCGGACTCCAGGCTATGGCTACACCTTC CASSSTRRTPGYGYTF
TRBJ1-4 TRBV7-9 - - TGTGCCAGCAGTCGCGGAGAATCGGAAGAACTGTTTTTT CASSRGESEELFF
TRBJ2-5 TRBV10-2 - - TGCGCCAGCAGTGAGTATCACTCGGAGACCCAGTACTTC CASSEYHSETQYF
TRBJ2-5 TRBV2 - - TGTGCCAGCAGAAAAGGACAGAGTAAGGAGACCCAGTACTTC CASRKGQSKETQYF
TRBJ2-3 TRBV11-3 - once TGTGCCAGCAGCTTAGGGGAGGCAGATACGCAGTATTTT CASSLGEADTQYF